The clone carrying this T cell receptor (beta chain) was counted once. Its antigen is not known. TCRdb analysed the reads with MiXCR anew, one entry per CDR3 protein. The table includes around 340,000 distinct CDR3 sequences, 25% to 30% detected once. V lost 2 bases, J lost 7 bases, and 7 bases stayed unmatched. The CDR3 consists of 13 residues. Germline loops: CDR1 DFQATT, CDR2 SNEGSKA (reference sequence). The sample belongs to a study of T cell repertoires in cytomegalovirus infection. V gene TRBV20-1 combines with J gene TRBJ1-1, with 7 nucleotides matching TRBD1. This TCR was recovered from a human donor in good health (CMV status not recorded). Some clones in this sample may be carry-over from other donors' samples. This specimen consisted of cultured PBMCs, obtained from culture after CMV antigen stimulation. CDR3 bases: TGCAGTGCTAGACTCACAGGGGTTTTTGAAGCTTTCTTT. It specifies CSARLTGVFEAFF.